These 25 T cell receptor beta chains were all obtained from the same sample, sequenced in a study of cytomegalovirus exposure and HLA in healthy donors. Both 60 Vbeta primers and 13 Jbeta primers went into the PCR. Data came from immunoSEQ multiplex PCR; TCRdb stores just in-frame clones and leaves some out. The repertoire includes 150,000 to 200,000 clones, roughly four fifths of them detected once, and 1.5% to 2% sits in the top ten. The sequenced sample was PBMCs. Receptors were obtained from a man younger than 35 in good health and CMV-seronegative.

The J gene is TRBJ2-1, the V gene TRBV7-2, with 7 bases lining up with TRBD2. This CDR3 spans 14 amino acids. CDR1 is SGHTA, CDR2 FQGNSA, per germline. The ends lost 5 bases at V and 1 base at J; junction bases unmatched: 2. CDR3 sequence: CASSSGTSYNEQFF. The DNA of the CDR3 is TGTGCCAGCAGCAGCGGGACTTCCTACAATGAGCAGTTCTTC.

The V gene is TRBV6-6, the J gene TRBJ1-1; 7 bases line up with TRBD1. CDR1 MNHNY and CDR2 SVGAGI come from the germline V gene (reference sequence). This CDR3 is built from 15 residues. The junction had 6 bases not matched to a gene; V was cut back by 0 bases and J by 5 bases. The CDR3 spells CASSYSAGGRTEAFF. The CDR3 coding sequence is TGTGCCAGCAGTTACTCGGCAGGGGGACGGACTGAAGCTTTCTTT.

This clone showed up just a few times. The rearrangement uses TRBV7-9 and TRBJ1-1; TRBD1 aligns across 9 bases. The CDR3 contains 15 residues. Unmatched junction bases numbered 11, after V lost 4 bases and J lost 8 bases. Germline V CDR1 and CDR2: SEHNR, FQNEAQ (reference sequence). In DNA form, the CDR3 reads TGTGCCAGCAGCTCACGGGACAGGGAGGGGTTGGAAGCTTTCTTT. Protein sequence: CASSSRDREGLEAFF.

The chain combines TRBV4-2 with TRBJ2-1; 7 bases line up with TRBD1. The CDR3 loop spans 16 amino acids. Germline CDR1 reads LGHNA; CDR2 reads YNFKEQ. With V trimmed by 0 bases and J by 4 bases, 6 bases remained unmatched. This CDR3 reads CASSQDTRQGYNEQFF. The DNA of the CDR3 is TGTGCCAGCAGCCAAGATACGAGACAGGGATACAATGAGCAGTTCTTC.

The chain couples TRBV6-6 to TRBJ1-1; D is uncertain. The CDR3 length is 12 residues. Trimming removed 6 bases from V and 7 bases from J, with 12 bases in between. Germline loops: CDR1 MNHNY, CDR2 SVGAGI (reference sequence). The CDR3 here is CASRRTGVEAFF. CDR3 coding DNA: TGTGCCAGCAGACGGACCGGGGTTGAAGCTTTCTTT.

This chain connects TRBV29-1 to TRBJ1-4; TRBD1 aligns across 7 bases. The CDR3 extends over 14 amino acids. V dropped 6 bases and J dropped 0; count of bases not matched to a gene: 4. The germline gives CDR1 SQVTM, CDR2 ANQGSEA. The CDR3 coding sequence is TGCAGCGTGACAGGGTCTGCAACTAATGAAAAACTGTTTTTT. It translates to CSVTGSATNEKLFF.

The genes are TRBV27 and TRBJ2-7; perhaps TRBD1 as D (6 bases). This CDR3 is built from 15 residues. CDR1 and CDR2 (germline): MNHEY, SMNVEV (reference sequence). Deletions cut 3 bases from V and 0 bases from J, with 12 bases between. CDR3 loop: CASSFSGDNSYEQYF. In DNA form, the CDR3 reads TGTGCCAGCAGTTTTTCCGGGGACAACTCCTACGAGCAGTACTTC.

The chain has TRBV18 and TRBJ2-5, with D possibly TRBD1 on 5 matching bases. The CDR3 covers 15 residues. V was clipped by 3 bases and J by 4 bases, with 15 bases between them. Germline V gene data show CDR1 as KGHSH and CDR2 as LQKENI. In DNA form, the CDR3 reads TGTGCCAGCTCACCCGAGCAGGGTGATCGAGAGACCCAGTACTTC. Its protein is CASSPEQGDRETQYF.

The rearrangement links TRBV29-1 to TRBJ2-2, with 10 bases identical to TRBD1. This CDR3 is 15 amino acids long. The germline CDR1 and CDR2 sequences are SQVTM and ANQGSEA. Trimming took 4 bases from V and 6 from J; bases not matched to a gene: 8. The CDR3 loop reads CSVGPGQGGSGELFF. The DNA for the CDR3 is TGCAGCGTTGGACCTGGACAGGGGGGTTCCGGGGAGCTGTTTTTT.

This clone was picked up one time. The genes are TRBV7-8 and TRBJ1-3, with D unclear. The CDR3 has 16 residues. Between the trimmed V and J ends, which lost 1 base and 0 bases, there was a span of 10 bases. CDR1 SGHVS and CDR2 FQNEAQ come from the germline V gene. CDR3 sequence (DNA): TGTGCCAGCAGCTTAGTGTACTTGAGCTCTGGAAACACCATATATTTT. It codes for CASSLVYLSSGNTIYF. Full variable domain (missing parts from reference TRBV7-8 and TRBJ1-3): GAGVSQSPRYKVAKRGQDVALRCDPISGHVSLFWYQQALGQGPEFLTYFQNEAQLDKSGLPSDRFFAERPEGSVSTLKIQRTQQEDSAVYLCASSLVYLSSGNTIYFGEGSWLTVV.

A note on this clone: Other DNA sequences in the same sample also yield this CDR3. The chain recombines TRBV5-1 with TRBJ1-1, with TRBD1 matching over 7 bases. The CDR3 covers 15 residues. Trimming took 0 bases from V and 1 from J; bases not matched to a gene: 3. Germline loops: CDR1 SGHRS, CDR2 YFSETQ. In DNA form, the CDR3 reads TGCGCCAGCAGCTTGGCCGGGACAGCGAACACTGAAGCTTTCTTT. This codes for CASSLAGTANTEAFF.

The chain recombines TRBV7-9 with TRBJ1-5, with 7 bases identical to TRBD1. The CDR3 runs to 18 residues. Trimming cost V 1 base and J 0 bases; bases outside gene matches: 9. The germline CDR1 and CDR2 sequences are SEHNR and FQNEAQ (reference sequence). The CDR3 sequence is CASSLVAGQRDSNQPQHF. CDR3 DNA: TGTGCCAGCAGCTTAGTAGCGGGACAGAGAGATAGCAATCAGCCCCAGCATTTT. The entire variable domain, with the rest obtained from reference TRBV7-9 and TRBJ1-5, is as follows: DTGVSQNPRHKITKRGQNVTFRCDPISEHNRLYWYRQTLGQGPEFLTYFQNEAQLEKSRLLSDRFSAERPKGSFSTLEIQRTEQGDSAMYLCASSLVAGQRDSNQPQHFGDGTRLSIL.

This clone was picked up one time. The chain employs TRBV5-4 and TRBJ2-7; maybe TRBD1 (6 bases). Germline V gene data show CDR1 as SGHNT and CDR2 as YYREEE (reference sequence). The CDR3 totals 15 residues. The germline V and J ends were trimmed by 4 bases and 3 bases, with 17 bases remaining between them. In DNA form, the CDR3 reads TGTGCCAGCAGCGAAACGAGCAGGGGCAACTACGAGCAGTACTTC. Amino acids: CASSETSRGNYEQYF.

This chain's CDR3 is CASSPGQHYGYTF. The CDR3, as DNA: TGTGCCAGCTCACCGGGACAGCACTATGGCTACACCTTC. The chain links TRBV18 to TRBJ1-2; 7 nucleotides match TRBD1. The V segment lost 3 bases and the J segment 3 bases; nucleotides outside the gene matches: 1. The germline V gene encodes CDR1 KGHSH and CDR2 LQKENI. The CDR3 has 13 amino acids.

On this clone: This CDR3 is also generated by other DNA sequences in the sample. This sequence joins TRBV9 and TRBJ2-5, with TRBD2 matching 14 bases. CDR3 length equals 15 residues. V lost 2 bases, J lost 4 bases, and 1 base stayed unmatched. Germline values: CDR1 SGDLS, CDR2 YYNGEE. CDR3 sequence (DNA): TGTGCCAGCAGCGTCGGACTAGCGGGGGGAGAGACCCAGTACTTC. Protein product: CASSVGLAGGETQYF.

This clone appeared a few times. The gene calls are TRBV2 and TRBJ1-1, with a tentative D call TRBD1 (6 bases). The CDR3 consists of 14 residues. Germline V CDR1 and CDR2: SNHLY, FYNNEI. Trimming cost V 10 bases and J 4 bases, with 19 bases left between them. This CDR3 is CATREGQTRTEAFF. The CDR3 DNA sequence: TGTGCCACTCGGGAGGGACAAACGCGCACTGAAGCTTTCTTT.

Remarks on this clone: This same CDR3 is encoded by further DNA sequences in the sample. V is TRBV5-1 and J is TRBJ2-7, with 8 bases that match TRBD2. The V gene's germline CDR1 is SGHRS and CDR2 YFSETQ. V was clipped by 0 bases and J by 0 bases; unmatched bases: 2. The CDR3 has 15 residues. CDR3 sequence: CASSLASGSSYEQYF. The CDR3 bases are TGCGCCAGCAGCTTGGCGAGCGGGAGCTCCTACGAGCAGTACTTC.

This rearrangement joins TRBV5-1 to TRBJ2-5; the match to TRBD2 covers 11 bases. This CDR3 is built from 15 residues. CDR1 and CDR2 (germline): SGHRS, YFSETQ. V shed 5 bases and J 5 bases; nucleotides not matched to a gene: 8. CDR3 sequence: CASSPVAGGRETQYF. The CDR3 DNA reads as TGCGCCAGCAGTCCCGTAGCGGGGGGGCGGGAGACCCAGTACTTC.

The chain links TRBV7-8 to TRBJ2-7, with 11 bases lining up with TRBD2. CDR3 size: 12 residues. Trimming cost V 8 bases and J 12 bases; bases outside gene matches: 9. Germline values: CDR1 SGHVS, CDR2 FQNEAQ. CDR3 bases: TGTGCCAGCGGCACTAGCGGGAGCAGAAGGTACTTC. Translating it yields CASGTSGSRRYF.

Here the CDR3 reads CASSQNRAKGEKLFF. The CDR3 DNA sequence: TGTGCCAGCAGCCAAAACAGGGCGAAGGGGGAAAAACTGTTTTTT. This chain links TRBV5-6 with TRBJ1-4; weak D call: TRBD1 (6 bases). Germline CDR1 reads SGHDT; CDR2 reads YYEEEE. The CDR3 consists of 15 residues. V lost 4 bases, J lost 8 bases, and 18 bases lay in between.

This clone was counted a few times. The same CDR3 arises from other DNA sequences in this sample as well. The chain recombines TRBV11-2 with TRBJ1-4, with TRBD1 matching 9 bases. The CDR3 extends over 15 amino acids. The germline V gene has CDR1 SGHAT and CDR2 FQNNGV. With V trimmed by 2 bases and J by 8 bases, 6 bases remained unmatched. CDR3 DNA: TGTGCCAGCAGCTTATCCACAGGGGGCGGGGAAAAACTGTTTTTT. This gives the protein CASSLSTGGGEKLFF. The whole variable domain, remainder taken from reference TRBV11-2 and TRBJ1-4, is EAGVAQSPRYKIIEKRQSVAFWCNPISGHATLYWYQQILGQGPKLLIQFQNNGVVDDSQLPKDRFSAERLKGVDSTLKIQPAKLEDSAVYLCASSLSTGGGEKLFFGSGTQLSVL.

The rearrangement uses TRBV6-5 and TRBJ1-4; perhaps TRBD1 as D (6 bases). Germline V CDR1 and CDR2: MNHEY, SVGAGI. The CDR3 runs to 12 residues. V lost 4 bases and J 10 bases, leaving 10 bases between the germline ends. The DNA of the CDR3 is TGTGCCAGCAGTTTCGAAGGGGGAAAACTGTTTTTT. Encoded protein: CASSFEGGKLFF.

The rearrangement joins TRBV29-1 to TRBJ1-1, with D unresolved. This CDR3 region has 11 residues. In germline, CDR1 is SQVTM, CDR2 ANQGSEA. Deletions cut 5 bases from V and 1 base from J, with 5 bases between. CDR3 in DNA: TGCAGCGTTCGAGCGAACACTGAAGCTTTCTTT. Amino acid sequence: CSVRANTEAFF.

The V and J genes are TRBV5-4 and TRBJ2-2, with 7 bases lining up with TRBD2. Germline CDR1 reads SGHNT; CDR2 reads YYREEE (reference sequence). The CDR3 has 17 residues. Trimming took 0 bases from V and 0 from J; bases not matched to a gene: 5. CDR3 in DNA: TGTGCCAGCAGCTTGGATGGCGGGAGATCGAACACCGGGGAGCTGTTTTTT. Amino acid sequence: CASSLDGGRSNTGELFF.

CDR3 sequence: CASSLSSGGANEQFF. In nucleotides, the CDR3 is TGCGCCAGCAGCTTGTCAAGCGGGGGGGCCAACGAGCAGTTCTTC. V gene TRBV5-1 combines with J gene TRBJ2-1; 10 bases align to TRBD2. V dropped 1 base and J dropped 10; count of bases not matched to a gene: 8. This CDR3 is 15 amino acids long. Germline-derived CDR1 and CDR2 are SGHRS and YFSETQ.